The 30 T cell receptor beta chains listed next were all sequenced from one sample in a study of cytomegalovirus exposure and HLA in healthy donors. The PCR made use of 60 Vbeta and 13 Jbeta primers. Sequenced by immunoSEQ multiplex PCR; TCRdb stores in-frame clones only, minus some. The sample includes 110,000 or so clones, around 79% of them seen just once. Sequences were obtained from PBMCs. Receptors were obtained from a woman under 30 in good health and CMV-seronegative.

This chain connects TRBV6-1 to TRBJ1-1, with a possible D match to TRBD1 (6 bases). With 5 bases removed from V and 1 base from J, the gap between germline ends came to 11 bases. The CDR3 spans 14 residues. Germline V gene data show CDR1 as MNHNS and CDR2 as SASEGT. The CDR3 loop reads CASSRQVRNTEAFF. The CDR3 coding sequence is TGTGCCAGCAGTCGACAGGTACGGAACACTGAAGCTTTCTTT.

CDR3 residues: CASRDRAYEQYF. In nucleotides, the CDR3 is TGTGCCAGCAGGGACAGGGCCTACGAGCAGTACTTC. J is TRBJ2-7 and V is TRBV6-1; 8 bases map to TRBD1. The germline CDR1 and CDR2 sequences are MNHNS and SASEGT. Germline trimming cut 6 bases from V and 2 bases from J; bases unmatched to any gene: 0. The CDR3 spans 12 residues.

The CDR3: CASSYSRTGPRNEQFF. The CDR3 DNA reads TGTGCCAGCAGTTACTCGAGGACAGGTCCGCGAAATGAGCAGTTCTTC. J is TRBJ2-1 and V is TRBV6-6; 7 bases are a match to TRBD1. V gave up 0 bases and J gave up 7 bases; unmatched junction bases: 9. Germline V CDR1 and CDR2: MNHNY, SVGAGI (reference sequence). The CDR3 extends over 16 amino acids.

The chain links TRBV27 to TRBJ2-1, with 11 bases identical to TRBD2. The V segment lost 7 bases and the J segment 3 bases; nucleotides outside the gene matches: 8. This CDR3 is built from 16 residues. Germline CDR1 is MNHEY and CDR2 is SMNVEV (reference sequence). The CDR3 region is CASTTSGTSGYNEQFF. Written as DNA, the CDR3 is TGTGCCAGCACCACGTCCGGGACTAGCGGCTACAATGAGCAGTTCTTC.

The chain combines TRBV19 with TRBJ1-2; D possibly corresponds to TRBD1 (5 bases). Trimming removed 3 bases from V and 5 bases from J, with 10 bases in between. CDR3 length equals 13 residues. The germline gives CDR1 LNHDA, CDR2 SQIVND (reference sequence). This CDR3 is CASSINRIYGYTF. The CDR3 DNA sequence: TGTGCCAGTAGTATTAACAGGATATATGGCTACACCTTC.

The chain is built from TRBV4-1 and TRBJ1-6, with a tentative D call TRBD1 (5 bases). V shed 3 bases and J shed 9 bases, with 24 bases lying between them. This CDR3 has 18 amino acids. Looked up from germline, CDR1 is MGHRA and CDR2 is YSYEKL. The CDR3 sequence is CASSQDPGLLKNSSPLHF. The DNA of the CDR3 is TGCGCCAGCAGCCAGGACCCGGGACTCCTGAAAAATAGTTCACCCCTCCACTTT.

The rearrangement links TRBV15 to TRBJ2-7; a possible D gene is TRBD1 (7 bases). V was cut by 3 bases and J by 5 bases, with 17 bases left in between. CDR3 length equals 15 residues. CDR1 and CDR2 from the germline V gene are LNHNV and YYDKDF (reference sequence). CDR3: CATSRGGRGFDEQYF. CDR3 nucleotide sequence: TGTGCCACCAGCAGGGGGGGCAGGGGGTTCGACGAGCAGTACTTC.

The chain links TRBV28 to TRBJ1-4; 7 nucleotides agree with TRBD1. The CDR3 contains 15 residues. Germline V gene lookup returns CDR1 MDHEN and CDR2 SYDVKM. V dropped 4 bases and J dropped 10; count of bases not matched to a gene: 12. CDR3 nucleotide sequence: TGTGCCAGCAGTTCCGGACAGGAACAACTCCTAAAACTGTTTTTT. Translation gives CASSSGQEQLLKLFF. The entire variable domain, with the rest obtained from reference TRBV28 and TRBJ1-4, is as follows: DVKVTQSSRYLVKRTGEKVFLECVQDMDHENMFWYRQDPGLGLRLIYFSYDVKMKEKGDIPEGYSVSREKKERFSLILESASTNQTSMYLCASSSGQEQLLKLFFGSGTQLSVL.

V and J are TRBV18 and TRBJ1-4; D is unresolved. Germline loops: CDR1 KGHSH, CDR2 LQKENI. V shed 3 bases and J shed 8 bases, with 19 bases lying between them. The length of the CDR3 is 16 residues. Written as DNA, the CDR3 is TGTGCCAGCTCACCGCCTCCGCGGGGAAGCGGGGAAAAACTGTTTTTT. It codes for CASSPPPRGSGEKLFF. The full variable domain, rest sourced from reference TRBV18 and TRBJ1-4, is NAGVMQNPRHLVRRRGQEARLRCSPMKGHSHVYWYRQLPEEGLKFMVYLQKENIIDESGMPKERFSAEFPKEGPSILRIQQVVRGDSAAYFCASSPPPRGSGEKLFFGSGTQLSVL.

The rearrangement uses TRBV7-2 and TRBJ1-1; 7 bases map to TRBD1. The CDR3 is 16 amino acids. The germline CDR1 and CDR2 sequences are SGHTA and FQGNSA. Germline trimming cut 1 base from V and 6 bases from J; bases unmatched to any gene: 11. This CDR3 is CASSLGISTGLSEAFF. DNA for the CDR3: TGTGCCAGCAGCTTAGGGATTTCGACAGGGTTGTCTGAAGCTTTCTTT.

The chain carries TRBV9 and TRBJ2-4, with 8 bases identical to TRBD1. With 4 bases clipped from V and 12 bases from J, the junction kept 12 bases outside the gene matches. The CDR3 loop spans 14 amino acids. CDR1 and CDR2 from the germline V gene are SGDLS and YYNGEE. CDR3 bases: TGTGCCAGCAGCCCCCGACAGGGGTCAGACAGTCAGTACTTC. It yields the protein CASSPRQGSDSQYF.

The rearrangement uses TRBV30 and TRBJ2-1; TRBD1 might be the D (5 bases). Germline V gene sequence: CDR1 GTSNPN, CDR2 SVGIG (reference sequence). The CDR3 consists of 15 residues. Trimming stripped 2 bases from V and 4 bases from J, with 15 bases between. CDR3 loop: CAWSLSSGFYNEQFF. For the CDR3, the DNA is TGTGCCTGGAGTTTGTCATCAGGGTTTTACAATGAGCAGTTCTTC.

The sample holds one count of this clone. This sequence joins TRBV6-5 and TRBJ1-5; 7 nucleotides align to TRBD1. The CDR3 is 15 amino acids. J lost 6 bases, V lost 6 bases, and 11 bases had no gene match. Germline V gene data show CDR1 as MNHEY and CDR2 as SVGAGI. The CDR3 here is CASSQGTDLRQPQHF. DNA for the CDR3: TGTGCCAGCAGCCAAGGGACAGACCTGCGTCAGCCCCAGCATTTT.

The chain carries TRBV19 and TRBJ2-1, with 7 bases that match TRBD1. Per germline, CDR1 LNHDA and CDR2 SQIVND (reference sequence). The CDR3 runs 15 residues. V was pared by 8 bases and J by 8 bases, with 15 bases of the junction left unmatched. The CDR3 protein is CASSGRDRGSHEQFF. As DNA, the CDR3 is TGTGCCAGTTCCGGTCGGGACAGAGGGAGCCATGAGCAGTTCTTC.

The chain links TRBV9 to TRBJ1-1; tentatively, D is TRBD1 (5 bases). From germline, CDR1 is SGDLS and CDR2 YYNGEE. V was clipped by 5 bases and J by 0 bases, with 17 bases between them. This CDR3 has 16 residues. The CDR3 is CASSDSNRFMNTEAFF. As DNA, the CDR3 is TGTGCCAGCAGTGACAGCAACAGGTTTATGAACACTGAAGCTTTCTTT.

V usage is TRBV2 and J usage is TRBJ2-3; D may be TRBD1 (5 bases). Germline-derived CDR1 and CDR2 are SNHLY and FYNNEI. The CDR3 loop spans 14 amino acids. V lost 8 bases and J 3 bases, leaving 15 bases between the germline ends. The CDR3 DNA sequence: TGTGCCAGCGAGCCTGACAGCCCGACAGATACGCAGTATTTT. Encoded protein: CASEPDSPTDTQYF.

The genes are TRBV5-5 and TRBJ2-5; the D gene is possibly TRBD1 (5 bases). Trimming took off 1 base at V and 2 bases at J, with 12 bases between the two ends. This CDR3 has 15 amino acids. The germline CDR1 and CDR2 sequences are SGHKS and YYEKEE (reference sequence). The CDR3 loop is CASSLKGYLQETQYF. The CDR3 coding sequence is TGTGCCAGCAGCTTGAAGGGGTATCTTCAAGAGACCCAGTACTTC.

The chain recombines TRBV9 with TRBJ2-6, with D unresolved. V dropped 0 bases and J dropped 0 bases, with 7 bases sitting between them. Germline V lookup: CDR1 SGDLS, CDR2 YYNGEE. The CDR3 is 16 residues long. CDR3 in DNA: TGTGCCAGCAGCGTAGGACCGGGCTCTGGGGCCAACGTCCTGACTTTC. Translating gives CASSVGPGSGANVLTF.

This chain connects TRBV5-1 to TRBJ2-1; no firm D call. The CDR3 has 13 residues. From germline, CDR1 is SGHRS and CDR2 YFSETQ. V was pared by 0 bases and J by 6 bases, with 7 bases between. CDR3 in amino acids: CASSLGHGNEQFF. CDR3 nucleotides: TGCGCCAGCAGCTTGGGACACGGCAATGAGCAGTTCTTC.

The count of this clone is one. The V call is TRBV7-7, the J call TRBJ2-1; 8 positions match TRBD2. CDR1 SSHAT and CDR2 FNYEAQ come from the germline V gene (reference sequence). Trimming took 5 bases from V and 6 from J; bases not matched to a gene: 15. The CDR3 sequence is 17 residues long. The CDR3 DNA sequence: TGTGCCAGCAGCCCCATCCCCTCTAGCGGGTGGGGCAATGAGCAGTTCTTC. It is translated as CASSPIPSSGWGNEQFF.

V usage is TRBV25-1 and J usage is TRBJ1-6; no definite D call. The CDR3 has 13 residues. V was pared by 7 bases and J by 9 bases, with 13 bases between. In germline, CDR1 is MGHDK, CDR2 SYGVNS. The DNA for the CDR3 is TGTGCCAGCAACGGGGTGCCGGGTTCACCCCTCCACTTT. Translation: CASNGVPGSPLHF. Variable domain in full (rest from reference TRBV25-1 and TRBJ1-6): EADIYQTPRYLVIGTGKKITLECSQTMGHDKMYWYQQDPGMELHLIHYSYGVNSTEKGDLSSESTVSRIRTEHFPLTLESARPSHTSQYLCASNGVPGSPLHFGNGTRLTVT.

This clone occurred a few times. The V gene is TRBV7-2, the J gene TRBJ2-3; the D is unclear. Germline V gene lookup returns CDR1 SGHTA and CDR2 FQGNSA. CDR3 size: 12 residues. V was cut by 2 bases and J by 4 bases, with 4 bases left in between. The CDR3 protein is CASSLIADTQYF. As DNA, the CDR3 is TGTGCCAGCAGCTTAATCGCAGATACGCAGTATTTT.

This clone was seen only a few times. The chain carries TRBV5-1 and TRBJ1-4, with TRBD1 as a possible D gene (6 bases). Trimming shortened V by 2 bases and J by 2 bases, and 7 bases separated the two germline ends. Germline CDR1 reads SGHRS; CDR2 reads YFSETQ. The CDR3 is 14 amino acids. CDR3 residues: CASSFQGTNEKLFF. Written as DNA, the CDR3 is TGCGCCAGCAGCTTCCAGGGGACTAATGAAAAACTGTTTTTT.

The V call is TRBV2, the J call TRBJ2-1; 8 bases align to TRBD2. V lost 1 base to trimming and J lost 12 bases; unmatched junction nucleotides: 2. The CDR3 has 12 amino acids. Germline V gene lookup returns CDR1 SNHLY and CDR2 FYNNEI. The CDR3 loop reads CASSEVAGRQFF. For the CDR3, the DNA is TGTGCCAGCAGTGAAGTAGCGGGAAGGCAGTTCTTC. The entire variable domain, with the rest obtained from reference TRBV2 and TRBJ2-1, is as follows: EPEVTQTPSHQVTQMGQEVILRCVPISNHLYFYWYRQILGQKVEFLVSFYNNEISEKSEIFDDQFSVERPDGSNFTLKIRSTKLEDSAMYFCASSEVAGRQFFGPGTRLTVL.

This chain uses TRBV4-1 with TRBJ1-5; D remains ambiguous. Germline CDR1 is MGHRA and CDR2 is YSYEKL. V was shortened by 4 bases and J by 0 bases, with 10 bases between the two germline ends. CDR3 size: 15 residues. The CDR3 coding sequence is TGCGCCAGCAGCCGAGGAGTGATTAGCAATCAGCCCCAGCATTTT. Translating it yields CASSRGVISNQPQHF.

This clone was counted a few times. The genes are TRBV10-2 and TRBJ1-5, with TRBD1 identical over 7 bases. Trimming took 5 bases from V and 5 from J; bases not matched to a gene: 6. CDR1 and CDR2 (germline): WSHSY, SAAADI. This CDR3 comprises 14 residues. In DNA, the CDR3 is TGCGCCAGCAGTACAGGGGAGGCGTATCAGCCCCAGCATTTT. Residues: CASSTGEAYQPQHF.

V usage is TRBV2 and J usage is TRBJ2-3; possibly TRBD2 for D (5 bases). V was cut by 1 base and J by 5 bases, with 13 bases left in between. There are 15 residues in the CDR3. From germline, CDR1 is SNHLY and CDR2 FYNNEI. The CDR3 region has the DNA TGTGCCAGCAGTGAAGGATACACTGAGGGAGATACGCAGTATTTT. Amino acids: CASSEGYTEGDTQYF.

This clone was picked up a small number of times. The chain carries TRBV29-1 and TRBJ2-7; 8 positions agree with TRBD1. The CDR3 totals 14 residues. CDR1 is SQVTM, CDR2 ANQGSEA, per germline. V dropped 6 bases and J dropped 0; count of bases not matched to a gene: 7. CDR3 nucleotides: TGCAGCGTCGGACAGGGCCAAAGCTCCTACGAGCAGTACTTC. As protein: CSVGQGQSSYEQYF.

CDR3 nucleotides: TGTGCCAGCAGCCAACTATCCGGTTTGAACACTGAAGCTTTCTTT. Its protein product is CASSQLSGLNTEAFF. The chain has TRBV5-6 and TRBJ1-1; D remains ambiguous. This CDR3 has 15 residues. In germline, CDR1 is SGHDT, CDR2 YYEEEE. With 4 bases removed from V and 0 bases from J, the gap between germline ends came to 13 bases.

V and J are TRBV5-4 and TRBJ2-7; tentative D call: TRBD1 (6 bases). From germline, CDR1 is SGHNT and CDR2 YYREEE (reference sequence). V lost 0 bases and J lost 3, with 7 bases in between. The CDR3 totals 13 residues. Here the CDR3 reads CASSLGTVYEQYF. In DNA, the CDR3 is TGTGCCAGCAGCTTGGGGACAGTCTACGAGCAGTACTTC. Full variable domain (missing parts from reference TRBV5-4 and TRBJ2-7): ETGVTQSPTHLIKTRGQQVTLRCSSQSGHNTVSWYQQALGQGPQFIFQYYREEENGRGNFPPRFSGLQFPNYSSELNVNALELDDSALYLCASSLGTVYEQYFGPGTRLTVT.